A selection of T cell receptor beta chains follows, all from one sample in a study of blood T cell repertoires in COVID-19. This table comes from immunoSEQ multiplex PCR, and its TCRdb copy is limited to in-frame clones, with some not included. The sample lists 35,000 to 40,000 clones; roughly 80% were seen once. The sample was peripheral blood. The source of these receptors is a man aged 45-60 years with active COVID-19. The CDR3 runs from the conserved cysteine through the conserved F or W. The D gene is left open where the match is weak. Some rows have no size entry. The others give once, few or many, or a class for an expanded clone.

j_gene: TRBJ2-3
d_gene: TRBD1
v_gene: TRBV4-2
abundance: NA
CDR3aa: CASSQGQDTDTQYF
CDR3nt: TGTGCCAGCAGCCAGGGACAGGACACAGATACGCAGTATTTT

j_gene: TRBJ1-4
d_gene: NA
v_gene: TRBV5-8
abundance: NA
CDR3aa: CASSSWGKEKLFF
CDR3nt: TGTGCCAGCAGTTCTTGGGGCAAGGAAAAACTGTTTTTT

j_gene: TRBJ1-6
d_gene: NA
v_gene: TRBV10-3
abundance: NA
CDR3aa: CAISGGALSYNSPLHF
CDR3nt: TGTGCCATCAGCGGGGGGGCACTATCCTATAATTCACCCCTCCACTTT

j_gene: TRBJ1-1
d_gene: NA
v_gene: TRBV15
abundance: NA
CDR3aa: CATSRDGPEVTEAFF
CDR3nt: TGTGCCACCAGCAGAGATGGACCGGAGGTAACTGAAGCTTTCTTT

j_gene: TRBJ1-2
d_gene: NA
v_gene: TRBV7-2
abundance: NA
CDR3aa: CASSFGARYTF
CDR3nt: TGTGCCAGCAGCTTTGGGGCCCGCTACACCTTC

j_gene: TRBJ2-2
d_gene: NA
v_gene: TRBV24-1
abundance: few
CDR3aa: CATSDRRETGELFF
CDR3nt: TGTGCCACCAGTGACCGCAGGGAAACCGGGGAGCTGTTTTTT

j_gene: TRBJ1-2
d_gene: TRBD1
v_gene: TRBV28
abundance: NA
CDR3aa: CASKDRGLGNYGYTF
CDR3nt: TGTGCCAGCAAGGACAGGGGGCTAGGGAACTATGGCTACACCTTC

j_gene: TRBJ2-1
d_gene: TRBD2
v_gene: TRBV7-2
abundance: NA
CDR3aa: CASSLMASGRNEQFF
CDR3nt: TGTGCCAGCAGCTTAATGGCTAGCGGGAGGAATGAGCAGTTCTTC

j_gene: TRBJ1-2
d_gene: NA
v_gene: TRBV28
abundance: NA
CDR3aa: CASSTSTGANYGYTF
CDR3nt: TGTGCCAGCAGCACTTCGACAGGAGCTAACTATGGCTACACCTTC

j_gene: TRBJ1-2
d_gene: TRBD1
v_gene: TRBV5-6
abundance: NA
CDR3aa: CASSRQGAEEWFEDGYTF
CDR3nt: TGTGCCAGCAGCCGACAGGGGGCGGAGGAGTGGTTCGAGGATGGCTACACCTTC

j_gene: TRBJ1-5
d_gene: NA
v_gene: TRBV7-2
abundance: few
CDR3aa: CASSLAPGNQPQHF
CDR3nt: TGTGCCAGCAGCTTAGCCCCAGGGAATCAGCCCCAGCATTTT

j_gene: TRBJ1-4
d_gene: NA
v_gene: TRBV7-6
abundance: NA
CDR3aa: CASSNPFRGEKLFF
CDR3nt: TGTGCCAGCAGCAATCCTTTCAGGGGTGAAAAACTGTTTTTT

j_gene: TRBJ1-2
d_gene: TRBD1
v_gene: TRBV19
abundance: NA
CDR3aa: CASRGDREGYGYTF
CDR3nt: TGTGCCAGCCGTGGCGACAGGGAAGGCTATGGCTACACCTTC

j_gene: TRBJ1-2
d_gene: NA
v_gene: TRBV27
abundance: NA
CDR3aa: CASRYAAGPNYGYTF
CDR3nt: TGTGCCAGCAGATATGCCGCAGGCCCTAACTATGGCTACACCTTC

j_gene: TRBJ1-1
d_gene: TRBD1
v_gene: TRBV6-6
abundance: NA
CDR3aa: CASSITGGENTEAFF
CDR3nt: TGTGCCAGCAGTATAACAGGGGGCGAGAACACTGAAGCTTTCTTT

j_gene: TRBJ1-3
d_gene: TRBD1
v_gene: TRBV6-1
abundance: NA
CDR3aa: CASSKGTGMGGNTIYF
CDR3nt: TGTGCCAGCAGTAAAGGGACAGGGATGGGAGGAAACACCATATATTTT

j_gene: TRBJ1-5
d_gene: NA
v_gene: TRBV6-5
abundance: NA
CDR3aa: CASEQGSGNQPQHF
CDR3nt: TGTGCCAGCGAGCAGGGGTCAGGCAATCAGCCCCAGCATTTT

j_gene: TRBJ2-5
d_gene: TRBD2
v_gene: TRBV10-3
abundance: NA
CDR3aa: CAISSKLAGALETQYF
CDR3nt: TGTGCCATCAGCTCCAAACTAGCGGGGGCATTGGAGACCCAGTACTTC

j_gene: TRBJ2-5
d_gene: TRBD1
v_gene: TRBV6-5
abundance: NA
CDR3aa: CASKDRGYETQYF
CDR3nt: TGTGCCAGCAAGGACAGGGGGTACGAGACCCAGTACTTC

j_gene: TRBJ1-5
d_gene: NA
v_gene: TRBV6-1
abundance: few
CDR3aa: CASSDRSNQPQHF
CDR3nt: TGTGCCAGCAGTGACAGGAGCAATCAGCCCCAGCATTTT

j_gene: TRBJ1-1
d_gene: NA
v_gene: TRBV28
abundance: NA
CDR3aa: CASSFDRNTEAFF
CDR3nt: TGTGCCAGCAGTTTTGACAGGAACACTGAAGCTTTCTTT

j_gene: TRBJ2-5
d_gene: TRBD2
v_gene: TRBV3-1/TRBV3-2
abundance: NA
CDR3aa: CASSLAGGLQETQYF
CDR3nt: TGTGCCAGCAGCCTCGCGGGGGGGCTTCAAGAGACCCAGTACTTC

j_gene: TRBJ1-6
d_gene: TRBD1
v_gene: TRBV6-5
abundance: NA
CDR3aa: CASTRGTGASPLHF
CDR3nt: TGTGCCAGCACCCGGGGGACAGGGGCTTCACCCCTCCACTTT

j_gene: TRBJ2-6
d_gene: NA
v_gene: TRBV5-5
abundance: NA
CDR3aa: CASGRSHGANVLTF
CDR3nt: TGTGCCAGCGGCCGAAGTCACGGGGCCAACGTCCTGACTTTC

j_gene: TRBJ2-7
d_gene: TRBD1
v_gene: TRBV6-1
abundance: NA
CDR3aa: CASSETGTGLWEQYF
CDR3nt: TGTGCCAGCAGTGAAACCGGGACAGGGCTTTGGGAGCAGTACTTC

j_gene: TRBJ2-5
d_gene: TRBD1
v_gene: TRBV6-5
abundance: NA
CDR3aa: CASSRSTGAETQYF
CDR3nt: TGTGCCAGCAGCCGTTCGACAGGGGCGGAGACCCAGTACTTC

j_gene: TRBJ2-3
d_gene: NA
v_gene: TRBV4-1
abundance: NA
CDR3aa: CASSQKQGGGGFADTQYF
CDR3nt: TGCGCCAGCAGCCAAAAACAGGGTGGGGGGGGTTTTGCAGATACGCAGTATTTT